The table lists the clone carrying this T cell receptor beta chain with a count of one. The assay was immunoSEQ multiplex PCR, and TCRdb's table has in-frame clones only and misses some. The sample yields fewer than 200,000 clones, roughly 81% seen once. Seattle cases were enrolled at active infection and followed longitudinally. This sample is part of a study of blood T cell repertoires in COVID-19. Sequencing used peripheral blood. The TCR was taken from a woman in her 40s with COVID-19, enrolled during active disease.

The CDR3 DNA reads TGTTCCTCACGGGTGGGCGGCGGGAGGGCAGTCGAGCAGTACTTC. Protein: CSSRVGGGRAVEQYF. The V gene is TRBV28, the J gene TRBJ2-7, with 9 bases matching TRBD2. CDR1 is MDHEN, CDR2 SYDVKM, per germline. This CDR3 region has 15 residues.